This T cell receptor beta chain was sequenced for a study of Graves' ophthalmopathy and Graves' hyperthyroidism. Study details: Stable hyperthyroid donors showed no ophthalmopathy during 18 months follow-up.

Newly diagnosed, the hyperthyroidism patients had under 2 months' duration and were aged 18 to 65. Amplified TCR beta CDR3 regions were obtained using RNA transcripts as template. The workflow started with a first-round RT-PCR run with HTBI primers and then moved on to a second-round multiplex PCR. TCRdb re-called the multiplex PCR reads through MiXCR, storing one row per CDR3 protein. The top ten hold approximately 12% of the sample, which has 900,000 to 1,200,000 distinct CDR3 sequences, about two fifths seen once. General study results and limits: As the model predicted ophthalmopathy progression, it achieved a sensitivity of 70% to 71% and a specificity of roughly 72%. Appearing in blood as well were most expanded thyroid clonotypes above 0.001 frequency.

Germline CDR1 reads MGHDK; CDR2 reads SYGVNS. V lost 4 bases and J 7 bases, leaving 13 bases between the germline ends. This CDR3 contains 14 residues. Concerning this clonotype itself: The antigen remains undetermined.

The clonotype originates from an adult man with Graves' hyperthyroidism. The sample comprised peripheral blood or thyroid tissue (not recorded which). This chain links TRBV25-1 with TRBJ1-4, with a weak D call TRBD1 (6 bases). CDR3 bases: TGTGCCAGCAGTGGATACGGGGGGCGTGAAAAACTGTTTTTT. Translated, it gives CASSGYGGREKLFF. The full variable domain, its missing parts supplied by reference TRBV25-1 and TRBJ1-4, is EADIYQTPRYLVIGTGKKITLECSQTMGHDKMYWYQQDPGMELHLIHYSYGVNSTEKGDLSSESTVSRIRTEHFPLTLESARPSHTSQYLCASSGYGGREKLFFGSGTQLSVL.